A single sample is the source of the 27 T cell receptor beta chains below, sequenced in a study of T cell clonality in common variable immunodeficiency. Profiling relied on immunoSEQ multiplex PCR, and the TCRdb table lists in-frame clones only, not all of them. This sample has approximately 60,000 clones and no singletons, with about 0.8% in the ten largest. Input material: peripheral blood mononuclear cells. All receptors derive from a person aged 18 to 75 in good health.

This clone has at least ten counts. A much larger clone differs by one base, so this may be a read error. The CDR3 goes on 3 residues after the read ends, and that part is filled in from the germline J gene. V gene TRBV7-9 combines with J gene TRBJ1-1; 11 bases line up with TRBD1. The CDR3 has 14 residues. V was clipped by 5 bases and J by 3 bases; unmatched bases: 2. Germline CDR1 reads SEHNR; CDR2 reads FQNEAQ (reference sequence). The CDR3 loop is CASSLGQGDTEAFF. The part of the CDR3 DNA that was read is TGTGCCAGCAGCCTGGGACAGGGGGACACTGAA.

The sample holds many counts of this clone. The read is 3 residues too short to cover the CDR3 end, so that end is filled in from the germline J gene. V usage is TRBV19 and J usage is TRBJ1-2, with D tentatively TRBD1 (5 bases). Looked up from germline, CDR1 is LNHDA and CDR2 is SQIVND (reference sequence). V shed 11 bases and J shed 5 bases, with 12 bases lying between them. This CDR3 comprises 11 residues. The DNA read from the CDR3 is TGTGCCGCCCGTCAGGGATATGGC. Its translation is CAARQGYG. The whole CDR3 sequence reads CAARQGYGYTF.

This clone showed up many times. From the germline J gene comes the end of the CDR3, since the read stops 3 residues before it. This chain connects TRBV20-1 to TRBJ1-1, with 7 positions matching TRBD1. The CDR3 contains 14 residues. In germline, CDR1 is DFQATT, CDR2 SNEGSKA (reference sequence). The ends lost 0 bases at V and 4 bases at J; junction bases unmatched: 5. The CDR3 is CSARDTGVLTEAFF. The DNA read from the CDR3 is TGCAGTGCTAGAGATACAGGGGTTCTCACTGAA.

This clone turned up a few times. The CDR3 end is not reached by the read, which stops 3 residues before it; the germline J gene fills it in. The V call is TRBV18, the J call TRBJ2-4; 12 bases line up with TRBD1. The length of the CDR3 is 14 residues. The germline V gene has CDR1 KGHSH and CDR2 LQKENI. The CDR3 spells CASSGTGGNYGQYF. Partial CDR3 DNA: TGTGCCAGCTCAGGGACAGGGGGCAACTATGGT.

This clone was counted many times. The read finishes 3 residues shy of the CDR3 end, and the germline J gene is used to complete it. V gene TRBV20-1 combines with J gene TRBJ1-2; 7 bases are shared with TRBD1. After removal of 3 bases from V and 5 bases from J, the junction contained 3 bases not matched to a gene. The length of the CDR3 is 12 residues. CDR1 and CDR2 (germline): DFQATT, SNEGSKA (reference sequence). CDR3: CSARGTAYGYTF. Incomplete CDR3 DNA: TGCAGTGCTAGGGGGACAGCGTATGGC.

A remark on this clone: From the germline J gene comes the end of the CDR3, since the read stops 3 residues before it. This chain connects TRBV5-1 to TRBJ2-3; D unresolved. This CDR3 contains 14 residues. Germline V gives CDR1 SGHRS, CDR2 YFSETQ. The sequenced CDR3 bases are TGCGCCAGCAGCTTGGTGGGCGCGATAGAGACG. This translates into CASSLVGAIET. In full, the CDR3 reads CASSLVGAIETQYF.

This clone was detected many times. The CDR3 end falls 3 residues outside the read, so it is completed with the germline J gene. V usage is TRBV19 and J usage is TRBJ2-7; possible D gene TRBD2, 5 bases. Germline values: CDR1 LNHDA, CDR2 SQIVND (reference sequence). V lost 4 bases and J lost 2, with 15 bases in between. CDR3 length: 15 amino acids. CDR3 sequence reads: CASSKRGLTTYEQYF. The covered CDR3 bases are TGTGCCAGTAGTAAGAGAGGGCTAACAACCTACGAG.

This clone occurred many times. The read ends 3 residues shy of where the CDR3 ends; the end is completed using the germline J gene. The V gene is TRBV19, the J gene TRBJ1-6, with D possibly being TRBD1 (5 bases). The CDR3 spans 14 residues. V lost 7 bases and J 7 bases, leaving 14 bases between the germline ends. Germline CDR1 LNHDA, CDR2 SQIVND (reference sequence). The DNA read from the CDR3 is TGTGCCAGTACTCCCGGGGGGAGGAATTCACCC. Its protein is CASTPGGRNSP. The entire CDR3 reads CASTPGGRNSPLHF.

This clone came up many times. The CDR3 spells CSAPRASTDTQYF. The CDR3 DNA, read in part, is TGCAGTGCTCCAAGGGCGTCCACAGATACG. The chain has TRBV20-1 and TRBJ2-3; D is undetermined. The read is 3 residues too short to cover the CDR3 end, so that end is filled in from the germline J gene. The CDR3 has 13 residues. Germline lookup yields CDR1 DFQATT and CDR2 SNEGSKA (reference sequence). V lost 5 bases and J 2 bases, leaving 11 bases between the germline ends.

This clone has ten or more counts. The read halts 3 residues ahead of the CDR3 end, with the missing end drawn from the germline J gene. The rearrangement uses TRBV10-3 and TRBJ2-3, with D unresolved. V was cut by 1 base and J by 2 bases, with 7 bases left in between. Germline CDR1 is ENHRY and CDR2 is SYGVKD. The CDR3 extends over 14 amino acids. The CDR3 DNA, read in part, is TGTGCCATCAGTGAGTTGGGCTACACAGATACG. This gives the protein CAISELGYTDT. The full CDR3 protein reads CAISELGYTDTQYF.

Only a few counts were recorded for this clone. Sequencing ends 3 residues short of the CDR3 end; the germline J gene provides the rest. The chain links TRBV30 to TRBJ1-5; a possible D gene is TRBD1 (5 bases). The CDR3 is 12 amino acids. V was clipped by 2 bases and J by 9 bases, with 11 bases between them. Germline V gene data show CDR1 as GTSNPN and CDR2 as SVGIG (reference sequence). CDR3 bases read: TGTGCCTGGAGTCAGGGTTCCTTGCCC. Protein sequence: CAWSQGSLP. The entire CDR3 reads CAWSQGSLPQHF. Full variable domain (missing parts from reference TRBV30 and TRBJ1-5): SQTIHQWPATLVQPVGSPLSLECTVEGTSNPNLYWYRQAAGRGLQLLFYSVGIGQISSEVPQNLSASRPQDRQFILSSKKLLLSDSGFYLCAWSQGSLPQHFGDGTRLSIL.

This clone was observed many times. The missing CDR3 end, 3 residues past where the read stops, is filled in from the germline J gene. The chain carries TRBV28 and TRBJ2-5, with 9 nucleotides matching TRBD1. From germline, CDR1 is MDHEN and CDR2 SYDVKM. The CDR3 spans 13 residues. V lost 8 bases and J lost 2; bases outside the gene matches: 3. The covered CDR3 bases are TGTGCCAGCCTGGGACAGGGTCAAGAGACC. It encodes CASLGQGQET. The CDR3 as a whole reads CASLGQGQETQYF.

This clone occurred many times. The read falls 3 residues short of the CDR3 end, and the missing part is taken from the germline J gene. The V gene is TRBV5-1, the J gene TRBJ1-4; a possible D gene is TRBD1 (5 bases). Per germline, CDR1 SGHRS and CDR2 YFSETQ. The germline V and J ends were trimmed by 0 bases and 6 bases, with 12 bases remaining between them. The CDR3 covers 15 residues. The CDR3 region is CASSLVARVDEKLFF. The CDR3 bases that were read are TGCGCCAGCAGCTTGGTCGCCAGGGTGGATGAAAAA.

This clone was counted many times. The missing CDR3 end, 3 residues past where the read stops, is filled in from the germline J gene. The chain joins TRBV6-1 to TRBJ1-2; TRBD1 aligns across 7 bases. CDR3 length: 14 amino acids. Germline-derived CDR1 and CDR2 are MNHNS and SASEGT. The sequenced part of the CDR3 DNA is TGTGCCAGCAGTGGGGACCCGCGGGGACAGGGC. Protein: CASSGDPRGQG. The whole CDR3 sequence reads CASSGDPRGQGYTF.

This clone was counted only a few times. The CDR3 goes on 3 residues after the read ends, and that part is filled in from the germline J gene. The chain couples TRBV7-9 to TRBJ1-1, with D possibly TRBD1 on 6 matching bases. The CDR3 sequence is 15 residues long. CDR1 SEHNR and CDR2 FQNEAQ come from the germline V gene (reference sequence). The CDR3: CASSITGYMGETAFF. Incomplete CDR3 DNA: TGTGCCAGCAGCATAACAGGGTACATGGGAGAGACA.

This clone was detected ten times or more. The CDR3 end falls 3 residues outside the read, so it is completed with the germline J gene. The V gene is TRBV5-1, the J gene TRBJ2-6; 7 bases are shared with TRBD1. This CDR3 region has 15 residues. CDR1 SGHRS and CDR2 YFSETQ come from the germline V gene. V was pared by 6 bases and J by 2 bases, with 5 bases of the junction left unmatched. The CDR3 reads CASTVTGAGANVLTF. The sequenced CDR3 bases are TGCGCCAGCACCGTAACAGGGGCTGGGGCCAACGTC.

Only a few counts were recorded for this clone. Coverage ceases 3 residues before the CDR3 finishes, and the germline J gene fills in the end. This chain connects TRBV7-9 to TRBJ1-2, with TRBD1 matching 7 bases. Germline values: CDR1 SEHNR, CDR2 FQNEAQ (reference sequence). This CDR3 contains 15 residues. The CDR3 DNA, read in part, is TGTGCCAGCAGCCCTGACAGGGTTTACGCCTACGAC. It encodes CASSPDRVYAYD. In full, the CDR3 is CASSPDRVYAYDYTF.

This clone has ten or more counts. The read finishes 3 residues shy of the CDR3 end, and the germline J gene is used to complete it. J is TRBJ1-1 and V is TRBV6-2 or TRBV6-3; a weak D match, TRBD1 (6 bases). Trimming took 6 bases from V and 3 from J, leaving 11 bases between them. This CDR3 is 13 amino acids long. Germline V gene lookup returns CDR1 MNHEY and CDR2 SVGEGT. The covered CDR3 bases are TGTGCCAGCAGGGGTCCAGGGGACACTGAA. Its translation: CASRGPGDTE. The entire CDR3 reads CASRGPGDTEAFF.

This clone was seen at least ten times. The CDR3 is CSATGRNEKLFF. CDR3 DNA (partial): TGCAGTGCCACAGGGAGGAATGAAAAA. The chain recombines TRBV20-1 with TRBJ1-4; D may be TRBD1 (6 bases). The CDR3 end falls 3 residues outside the read, so it is completed with the germline J gene. There are 12 residues in the CDR3. The germline gives CDR1 DFQATT, CDR2 SNEGSKA (reference sequence). Between the trimmed V and J ends, which lost 6 bases and 5 bases, there was a span of 10 bases.

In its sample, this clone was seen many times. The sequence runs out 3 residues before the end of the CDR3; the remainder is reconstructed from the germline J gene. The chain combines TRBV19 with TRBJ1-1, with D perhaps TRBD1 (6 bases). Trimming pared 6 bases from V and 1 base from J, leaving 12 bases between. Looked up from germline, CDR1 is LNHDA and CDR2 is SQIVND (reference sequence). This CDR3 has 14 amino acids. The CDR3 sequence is CASRNGQRNTEAFF. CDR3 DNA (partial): TGTGCCAGTAGGAACGGACAGAGGAACACTGAA.

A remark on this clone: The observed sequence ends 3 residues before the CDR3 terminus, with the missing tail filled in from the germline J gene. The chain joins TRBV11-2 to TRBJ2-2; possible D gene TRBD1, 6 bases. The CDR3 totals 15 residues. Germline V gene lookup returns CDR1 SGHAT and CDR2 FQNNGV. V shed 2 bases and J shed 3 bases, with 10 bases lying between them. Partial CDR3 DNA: TGTGCCAGCAGCTTAACAGGGCGTCACACCGGGGAG. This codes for CASSLTGRHTGE. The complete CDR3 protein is CASSLTGRHTGELFF.

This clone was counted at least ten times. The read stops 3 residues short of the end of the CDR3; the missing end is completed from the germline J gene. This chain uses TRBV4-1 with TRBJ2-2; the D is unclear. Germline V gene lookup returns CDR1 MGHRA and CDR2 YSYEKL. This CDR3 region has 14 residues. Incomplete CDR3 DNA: TGCGCCAGCAGCCAAGGTATACTGAATTCACCG. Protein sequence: CASSQGILNSP. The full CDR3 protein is CASSQGILNSPLFF.

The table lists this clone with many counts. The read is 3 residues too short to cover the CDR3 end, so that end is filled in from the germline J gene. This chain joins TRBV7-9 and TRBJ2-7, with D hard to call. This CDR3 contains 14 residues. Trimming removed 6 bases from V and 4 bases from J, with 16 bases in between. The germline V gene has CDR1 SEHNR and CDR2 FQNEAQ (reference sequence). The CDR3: CASRPAPGSYEQYF. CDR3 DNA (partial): TGTGCCAGCAGACCCGCCCCCGGGTCGTACGAG.

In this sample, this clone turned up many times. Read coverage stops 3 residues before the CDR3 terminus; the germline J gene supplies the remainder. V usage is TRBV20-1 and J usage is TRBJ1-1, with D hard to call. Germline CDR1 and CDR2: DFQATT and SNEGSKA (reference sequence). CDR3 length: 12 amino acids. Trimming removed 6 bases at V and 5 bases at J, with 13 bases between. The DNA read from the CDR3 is TGCAGTGCCTCCCGCGGAAGAACTGAA. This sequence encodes CSASRGRTE. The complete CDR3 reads CSASRGRTEAFF.

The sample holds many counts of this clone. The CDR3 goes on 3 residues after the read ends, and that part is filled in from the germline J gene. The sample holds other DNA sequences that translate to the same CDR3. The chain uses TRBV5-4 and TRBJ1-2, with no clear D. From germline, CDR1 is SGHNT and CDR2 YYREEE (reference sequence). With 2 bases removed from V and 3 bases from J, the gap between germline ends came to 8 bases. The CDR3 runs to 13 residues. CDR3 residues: CASSFRRDYGYTF. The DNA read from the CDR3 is TGTGCCAGCAGCTTCCGAAGGGACTATGGC.

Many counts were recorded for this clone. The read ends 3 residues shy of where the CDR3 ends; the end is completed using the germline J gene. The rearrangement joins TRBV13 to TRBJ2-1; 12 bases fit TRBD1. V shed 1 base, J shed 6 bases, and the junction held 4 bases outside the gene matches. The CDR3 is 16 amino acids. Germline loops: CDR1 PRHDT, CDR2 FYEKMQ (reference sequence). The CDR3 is CASSLEGTGGFNEQFF. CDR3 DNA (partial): TGTGCCAGCAGCTTAGAAGGGACAGGGGGCTTCAATGAG. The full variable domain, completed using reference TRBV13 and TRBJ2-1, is AAGVIQSPRHLIKEKRETATLKCYPIPRHDTVYWYQQGPGQDPQFLISFYEKMQSDKGSIPDRFSAQQFSDYHSELNMSSLELGDSALYFCASSLEGTGGFNEQFFGPGTRLTVL.

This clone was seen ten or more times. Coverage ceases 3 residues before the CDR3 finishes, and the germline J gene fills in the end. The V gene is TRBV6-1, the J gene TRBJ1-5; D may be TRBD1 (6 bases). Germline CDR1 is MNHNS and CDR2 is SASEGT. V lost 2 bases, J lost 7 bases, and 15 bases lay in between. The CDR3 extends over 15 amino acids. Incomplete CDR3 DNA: TGTGCCAGCAGTGAAAGGGGCGGGGGGGGCCAGCCC. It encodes CASSERGGGGQP. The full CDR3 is CASSERGGGGQPQHF.